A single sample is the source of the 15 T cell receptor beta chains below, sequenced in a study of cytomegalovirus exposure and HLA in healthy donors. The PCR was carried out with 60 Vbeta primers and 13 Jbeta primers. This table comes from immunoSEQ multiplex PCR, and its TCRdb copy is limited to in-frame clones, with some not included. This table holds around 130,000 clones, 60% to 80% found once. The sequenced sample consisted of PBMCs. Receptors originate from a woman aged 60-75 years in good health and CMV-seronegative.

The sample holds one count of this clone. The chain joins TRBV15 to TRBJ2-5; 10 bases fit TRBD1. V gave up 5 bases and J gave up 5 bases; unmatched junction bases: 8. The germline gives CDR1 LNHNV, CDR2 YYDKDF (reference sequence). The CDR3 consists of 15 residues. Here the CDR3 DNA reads TGTGCCACCAGCGTCGACAGGGGGCAGCTGGAGACCCAGTACTTC. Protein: CATSVDRGQLETQYF.

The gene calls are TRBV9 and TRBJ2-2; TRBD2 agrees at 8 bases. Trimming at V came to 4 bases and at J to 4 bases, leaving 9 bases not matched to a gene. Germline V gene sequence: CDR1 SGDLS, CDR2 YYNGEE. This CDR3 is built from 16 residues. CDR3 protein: CASSSKTSEVTGELFF. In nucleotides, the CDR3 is TGTGCCAGCAGCTCCAAGACTAGCGAGGTCACCGGGGAGCTGTTTTTT.

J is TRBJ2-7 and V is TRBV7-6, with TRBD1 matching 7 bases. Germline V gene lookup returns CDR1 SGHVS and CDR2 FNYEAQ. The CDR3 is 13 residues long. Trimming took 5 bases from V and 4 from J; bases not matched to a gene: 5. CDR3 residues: CASSLQGKYEQYF. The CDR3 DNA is TGTGCCAGCAGCCTACAGGGGAAGTACGAGCAGTACTTC.

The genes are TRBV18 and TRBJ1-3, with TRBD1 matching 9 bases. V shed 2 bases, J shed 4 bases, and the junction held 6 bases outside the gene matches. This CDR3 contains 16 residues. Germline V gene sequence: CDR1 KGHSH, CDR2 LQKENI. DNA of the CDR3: TGTGCCAGCTCACCATCGGGACAGGGATCCGGAAACACCATATATTTT. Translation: CASSPSGQGSGNTIYF.

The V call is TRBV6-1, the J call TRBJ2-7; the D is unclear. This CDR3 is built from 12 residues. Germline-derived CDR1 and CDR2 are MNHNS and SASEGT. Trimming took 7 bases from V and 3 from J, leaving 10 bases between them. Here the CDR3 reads CASTAPDYEQYF. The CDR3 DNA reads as TGTGCCAGCACCGCACCAGACTACGAGCAGTACTTC.

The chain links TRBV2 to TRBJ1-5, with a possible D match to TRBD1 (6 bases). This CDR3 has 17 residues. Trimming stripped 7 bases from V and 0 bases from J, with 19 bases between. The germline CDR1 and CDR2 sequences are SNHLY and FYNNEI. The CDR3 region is CASTRSADSYSNQPQHF. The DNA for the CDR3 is TGTGCCAGCACCCGATCGGCGGACAGTTATAGCAATCAGCCCCAGCATTTT. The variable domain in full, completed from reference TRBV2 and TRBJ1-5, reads EPEVTQTPSHQVTQMGQEVILRCVPISNHLYFYWYRQILGQKVEFLVSFYNNEISEKSEIFDDQFSVERPDGSNFTLKIRSTKLEDSAMYFCASTRSADSYSNQPQHFGDGTRLSIL.

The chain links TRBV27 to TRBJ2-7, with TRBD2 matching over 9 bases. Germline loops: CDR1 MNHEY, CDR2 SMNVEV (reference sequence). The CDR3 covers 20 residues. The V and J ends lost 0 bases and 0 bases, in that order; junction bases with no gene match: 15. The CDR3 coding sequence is TGTGCCAGCAGTTTATCGATTCCGGGACTAGCCCTAGGAGGCTCCTACGAGCAGTACTTC. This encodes CASSLSIPGLALGGSYEQYF.

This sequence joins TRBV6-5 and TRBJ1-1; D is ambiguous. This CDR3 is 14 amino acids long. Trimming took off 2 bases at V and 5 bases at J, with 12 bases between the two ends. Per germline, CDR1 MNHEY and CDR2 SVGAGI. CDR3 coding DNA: TGTGCCAGCAGTTACGACGCAGGTAGAACTGAAGCTTTCTTT. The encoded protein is CASSYDAGRTEAFF.

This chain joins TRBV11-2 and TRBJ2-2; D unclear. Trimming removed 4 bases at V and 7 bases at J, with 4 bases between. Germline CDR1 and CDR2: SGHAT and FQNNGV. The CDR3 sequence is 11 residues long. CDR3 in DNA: TGTGCCAGCAGCTCCCGCGGGGAGCTGTTTTTT. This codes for CASSSRGELFF.

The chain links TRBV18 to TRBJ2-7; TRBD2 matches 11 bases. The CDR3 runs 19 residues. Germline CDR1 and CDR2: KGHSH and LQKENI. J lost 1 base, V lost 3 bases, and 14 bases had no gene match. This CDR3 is CASSPYFSTGTSGSYEQYF. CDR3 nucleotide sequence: TGTGCCAGCTCACCTTACTTCTCCACCGGGACTAGCGGATCCTACGAGCAGTACTTC.

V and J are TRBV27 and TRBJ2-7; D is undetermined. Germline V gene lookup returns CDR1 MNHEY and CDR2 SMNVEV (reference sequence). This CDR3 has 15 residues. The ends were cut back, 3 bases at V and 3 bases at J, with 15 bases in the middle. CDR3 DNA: TGTGCCAGCAGTTTCGTATCCCGCGTTGTCTACGAGCAGTACTTC. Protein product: CASSFVSRVVYEQYF.

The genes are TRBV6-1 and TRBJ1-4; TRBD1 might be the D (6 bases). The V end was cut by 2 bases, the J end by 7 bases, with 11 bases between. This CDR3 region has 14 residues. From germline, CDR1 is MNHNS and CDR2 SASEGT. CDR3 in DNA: TGTGCCAGCAGTGAATCAGGGGTCGGTGAAAAACTGTTTTTT. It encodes CASSESGVGEKLFF.

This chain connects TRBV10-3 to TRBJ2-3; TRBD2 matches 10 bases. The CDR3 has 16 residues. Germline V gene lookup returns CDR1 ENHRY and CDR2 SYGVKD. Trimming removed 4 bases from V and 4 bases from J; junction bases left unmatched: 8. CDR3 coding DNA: TGTGCCATCAGTGGGGGACTAGCGAATGCACCAGATACGCAGTATTTT. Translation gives CAISGGLANAPDTQYF.

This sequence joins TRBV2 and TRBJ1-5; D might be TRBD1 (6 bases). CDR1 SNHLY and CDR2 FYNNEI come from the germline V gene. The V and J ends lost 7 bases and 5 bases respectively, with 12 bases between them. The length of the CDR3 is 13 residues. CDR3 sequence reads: CASTEGQYQPQHF. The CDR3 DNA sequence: TGTGCCAGCACCGAAGGACAGTATCAGCCCCAGCATTTT.

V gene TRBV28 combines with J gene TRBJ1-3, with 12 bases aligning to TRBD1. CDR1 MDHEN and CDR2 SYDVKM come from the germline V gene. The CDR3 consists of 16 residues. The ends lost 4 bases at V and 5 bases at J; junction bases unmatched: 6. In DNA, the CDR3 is TGTGCCAGCAGTTCCCCCGGGACAGGGGGCAGAAACACCATATATTTT. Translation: CASSSPGTGGRNTIYF.